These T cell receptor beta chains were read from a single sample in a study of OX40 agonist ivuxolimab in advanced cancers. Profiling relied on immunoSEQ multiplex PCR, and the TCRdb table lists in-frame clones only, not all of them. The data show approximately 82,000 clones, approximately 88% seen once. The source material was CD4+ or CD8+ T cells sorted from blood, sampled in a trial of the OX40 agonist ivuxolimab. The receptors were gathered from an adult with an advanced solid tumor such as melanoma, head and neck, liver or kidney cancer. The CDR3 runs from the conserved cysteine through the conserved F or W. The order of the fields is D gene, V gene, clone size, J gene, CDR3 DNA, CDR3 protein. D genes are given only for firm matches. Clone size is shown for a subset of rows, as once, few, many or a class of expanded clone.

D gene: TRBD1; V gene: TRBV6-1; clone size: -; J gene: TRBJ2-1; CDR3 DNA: TGTGCCAGCAAGGTGGGACAGGGGCTCTACAATGAGCAGTTCTTC; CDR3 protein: CASKVGQGLYNEQFF
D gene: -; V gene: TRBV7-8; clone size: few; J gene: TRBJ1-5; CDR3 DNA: TGTGCCAGCAGCTGGGAACAGTCTTATAGCAATCAGCCCCAGCATTTT; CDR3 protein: CASSWEQSYSNQPQHF
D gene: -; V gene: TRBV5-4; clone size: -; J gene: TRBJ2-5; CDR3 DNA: TGTGCCAGCAGCTTACTAGCCCAAGAGACCCAGTACTTC; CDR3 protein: CASSLLAQETQYF
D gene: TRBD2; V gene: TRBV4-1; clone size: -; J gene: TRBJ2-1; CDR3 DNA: TGCGCCAGCAGCCGCGGGGGGGTTTTGAATGAGCAGTTCTTC; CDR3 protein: CASSRGGVLNEQFF
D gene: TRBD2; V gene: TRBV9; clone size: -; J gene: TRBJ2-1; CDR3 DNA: TGTGCCAGCAGCGTAGGGACTAGCGGTAATGAGCAGTTCTTC; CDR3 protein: CASSVGTSGNEQFF
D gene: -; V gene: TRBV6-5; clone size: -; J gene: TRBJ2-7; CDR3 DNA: TGTGCCAGCAGTTACCGGGACTGGGTCGGCGAGCAGTACTTC; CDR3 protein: CASSYRDWVGEQYF
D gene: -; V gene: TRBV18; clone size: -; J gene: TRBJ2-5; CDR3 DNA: TGTGCCAGCTCACCGGCGCCTCAAGAGACCCAGTACTTC; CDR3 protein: CASSPAPQETQYF
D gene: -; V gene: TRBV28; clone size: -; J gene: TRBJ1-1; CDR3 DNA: TGTGCCAGCAGTTTAAATAGGGGCACTGAAGCTTTCTTT; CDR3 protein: CASSLNRGTEAFF
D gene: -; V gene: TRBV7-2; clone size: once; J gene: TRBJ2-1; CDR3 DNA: TGTGCCAGCAGCTTAGATCTTTGGGGCTCGCGGAATGAGCAGTTCTTC; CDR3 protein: CASSLDLWGSRNEQFF
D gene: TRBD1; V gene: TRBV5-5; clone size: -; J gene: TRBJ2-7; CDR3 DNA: TGTGCCAGCAGCTTCCTTCTCTATCGGGACAGGGGTAACGAGCAGTACTTC; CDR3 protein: CASSFLLYRDRGNEQYF
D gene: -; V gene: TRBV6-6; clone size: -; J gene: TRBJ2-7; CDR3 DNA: TGTGCCAGCAGCAAGGTTAGCGTCTCCTACGAGCAGTACTTC; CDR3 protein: CASSKVSVSYEQYF
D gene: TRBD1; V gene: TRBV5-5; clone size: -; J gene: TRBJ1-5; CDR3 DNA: TGTGCCAGCAGGCGGGGACAGAGCAGCAATCAGCCCCAGCATTTT; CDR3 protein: CASRRGQSSNQPQHF
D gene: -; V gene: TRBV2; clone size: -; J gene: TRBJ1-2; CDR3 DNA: TGTGCCAGCAGTGAATTGCGCAGATCTAATTATGGCTACACCTTC; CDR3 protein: CASSELRRSNYGYTF
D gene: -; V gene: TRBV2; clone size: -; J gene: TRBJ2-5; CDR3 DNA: TGTGCCAGCAGTGAACTGGGGATGGCAGAGACCCAGTACTTC; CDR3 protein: CASSELGMAETQYF
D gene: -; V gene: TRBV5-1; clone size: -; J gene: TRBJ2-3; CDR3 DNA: TGCGCCAGCAGCCCTATTTCAACTAGCACAGATACGCAGTATTTT; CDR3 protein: CASSPISTSTDTQYF
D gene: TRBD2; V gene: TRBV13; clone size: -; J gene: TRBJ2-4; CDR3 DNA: TGTGCCAGCAGCTTCCTCAGCGGGAGCCCAATCGACAAAAACATTCAGTACTTC; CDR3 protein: CASSFLSGSPIDKNIQYF
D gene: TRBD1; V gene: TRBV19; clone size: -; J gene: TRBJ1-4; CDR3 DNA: TGTGCCAGTAGTCAAACGACAGGGGATGATGAAAAACTGTTTTTT; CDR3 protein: CASSQTTGDDEKLFF
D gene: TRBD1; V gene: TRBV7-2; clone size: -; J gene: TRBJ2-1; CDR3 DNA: TGTGCCAGCACCTTAGGGGGCGCGCGTTACAATGAGCAGTTCTTC; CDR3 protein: CASTLGGARYNEQFF
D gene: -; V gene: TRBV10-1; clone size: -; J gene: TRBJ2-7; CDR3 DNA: TGCGCCAGCAGTGAGGGAGCTAAGCAGTACTTC; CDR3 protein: CASSEGAKQYF
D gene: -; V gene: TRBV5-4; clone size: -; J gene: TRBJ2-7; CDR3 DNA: TGTGCCAGCAGCTTTGCAGGAGGAGCCGCATGGGAGCAGTACTTC; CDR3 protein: CASSFAGGAAWEQYF